This T cell receptor beta chain was observed in a study of brain T cells in children with intractable seizures. Study-wide results and caveats: Clones missing pre-surgery may reflect undersampling of that blood sample.

As to this clone: Its cognate antigen is unknown.

Sequencing was limited to surgery cases with top T cell transcript signatures in brain tissue. Before surgery, patients took at least one anti-epileptic drug. Produced via immunoSEQ multiplex PCR; TCRdb's table is partial and in-frame only. The data contain tens of thousands of clones, more than 85% of them singletons. The clonotype comes from a boy under two years old with tuberous sclerosis and intractable seizures. The material was peripheral blood, obtained at surgery.

This CDR3 reads CASSPRDSEAFF. The CDR3 DNA is TGTGCCAGCAGCCCTAGGGACAGTGAAGCTTTCTTT. V and J are TRBV5-4 and TRBJ1-1; 7 nucleotides agree with TRBD1. There are 12 residues in the CDR3. Germline V CDR1 and CDR2: SGHNT, YYREEE (reference sequence). J gave up 7 bases and V 4 bases, and 4 bases lay outside the gene matches.